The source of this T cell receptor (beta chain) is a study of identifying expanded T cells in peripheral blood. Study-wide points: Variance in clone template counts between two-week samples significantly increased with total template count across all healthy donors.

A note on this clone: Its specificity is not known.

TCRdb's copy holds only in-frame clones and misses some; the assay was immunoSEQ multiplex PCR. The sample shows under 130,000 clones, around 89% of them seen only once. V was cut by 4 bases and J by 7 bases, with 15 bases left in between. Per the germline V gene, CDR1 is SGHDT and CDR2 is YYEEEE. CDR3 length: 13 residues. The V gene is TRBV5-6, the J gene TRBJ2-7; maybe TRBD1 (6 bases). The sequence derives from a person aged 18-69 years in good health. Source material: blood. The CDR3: CASSLTPRGEQYF. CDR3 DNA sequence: TGTGCCAGCAGCCTGACCCCCAGGGGTGAGCAGTACTTC.